These 10 T cell receptor beta chains were all obtained from the same sample, sequenced in a study of cytomegalovirus exposure and HLA in healthy donors. The PCR made use of 60 Vbeta and 13 Jbeta primers. Sequenced by immunoSEQ multiplex PCR; TCRdb stores in-frame clones only, minus some. The repertoire holds 30,000 to 40,000 clones, with nearly 70% as singletons. Sequenced sample: PBMCs. The receptor source for this set is a man under 40 in good health and CMV-seronegative.

This chain connects TRBV11-3 to TRBJ2-1; tentative D call: TRBD1 (6 bases). The CDR3 covers 15 residues. The germline gives CDR1 SGHNT, CDR2 YENEEA. Trimming cost V 4 bases and J 6 bases, with 16 bases left between them. CDR3 DNA sequence: TGTGCCAGCAGCTCCCCGACTGGGGGCCGCAATGAGCAGTTCTTC. Its protein is CASSSPTGGRNEQFF.

J is TRBJ2-1 and V is TRBV28, with D possibly TRBD2 on 5 matching bases. The CDR3 spans 15 residues. Trimming took off 6 bases at V and 6 bases at J, with 18 bases between the two ends. Germline V gene data show CDR1 as MDHEN and CDR2 as SYDVKM. CDR3 residues: CASRSQFVTSNEQFF. CDR3 DNA sequence: TGTGCCAGCAGAAGTCAGTTCGTAACTAGCAATGAGCAGTTCTTC.

This clone was picked up a small number of times. The rearrangement joins TRBV11-3 to TRBJ2-7; 10 positions match TRBD1. The V and J ends lost 5 bases and 6 bases, in that order; junction bases with no gene match: 4. The CDR3 has 13 amino acids. Germline-derived CDR1 and CDR2 are SGHNT and YENEEA. The CDR3 here is CASSLRTGGEQYF. The CDR3 nucleotides read TGTGCCAGCAGCCTAAGGACAGGGGGCGAGCAGTACTTC. Combining the CDR3 with reference TRBV11-3 and TRBJ2-7 gives the whole variable domain EAGVVQSPRYKIIEKKQPVAFWCNPISGHNTLYWYLQNLGQGPELLIRYENEEAVDDSQLPKDRFSAERLKGVDSTLKIQPAELGDSAVYLCASSLRTGGEQYFGPGTRLTVT.

This clone was counted only a few times. The V gene is TRBV28, the J gene TRBJ2-7, with 8 bases identical to TRBD1. The V gene end was trimmed by 7 bases and the J gene end by 6 bases; junction bases not matched to a gene: 14. The CDR3 has 15 residues. From germline, CDR1 is MDHEN and CDR2 SYDVKM. The CDR3 here is CASTPWDRTNGEQYF. CDR3 DNA: TGTGCCAGCACCCCCTGGGACAGGACGAACGGCGAGCAGTACTTC.

The rearrangement joins TRBV7-2 to TRBJ2-5; no clear D. The CDR3 has 16 amino acids. V dropped 5 bases and J dropped 1 base, with 17 bases sitting between them. CDR1 is SGHTA and CDR2 is FQGNSA in the germline V gene. The CDR3 coding sequence is TGTGCCAGCAGCCCCGGTCCGGCCAGAGGCCAAGAGACCCAGTACTTC. Its translation is CASSPGPARGQETQYF.

The CDR3 spells CASSSPRGTSGRNEQYF. The CDR3 DNA follows: TGTGCCAGCAGCTCTCCTCGGGGCACTAGCGGGAGGAACGAGCAGTACTTC. The chain combines TRBV5-4 with TRBJ2-7; 12 bases agree with TRBD2. The germline CDR1 and CDR2 sequences are SGHNT and YYREEE (reference sequence). V was clipped by 3 bases and J by 5 bases; unmatched bases: 12. CDR3 length: 17 amino acids. Full variable domain (outside the CDR3, taken from reference TRBV5-4 and TRBJ2-7): ETGVTQSPTHLIKTRGQQVTLRCSSQSGHNTVSWYQQALGQGPQFIFQYYREEENGRGNFPPRFSGLQFPNYSSELNVNALELDDSALYLCASSSPRGTSGRNEQYFGPGTRLTVT.

V is TRBV28 and J is TRBJ1-5; D may be TRBD1 (6 bases). Germline V lookup: CDR1 MDHEN, CDR2 SYDVKM. The CDR3 has 15 residues. The V gene lost 3 bases and the J gene lost 4 bases, with 13 bases spanning the gap. The CDR3 DNA reads TGTGCCAGCAGTTTCCGGGACACACTGAATCAGCCCCAGCATTTT. It yields the protein CASSFRDTLNQPQHF.

V usage is TRBV11-2 and J usage is TRBJ1-3, with unresolved D. Germline values: CDR1 SGHAT, CDR2 FQNNGV. The CDR3 runs to 14 residues. With 1 base removed from V and 3 bases from J, the gap between germline ends came to 7 bases. CDR3 nucleotide sequence: TGTGCCAGCAGCTTAGGGCCATTTGGAAACACCATATATTTT. It translates to CASSLGPFGNTIYF.

As DNA, the CDR3 is TGCAGCGTCCCAGCGGGGGGGTACACCGGGGAGCTGTTTTTT. It yields the protein CSVPAGGYTGELFF. The chain has TRBV29-1 and TRBJ2-2; 10 nucleotides match TRBD2. Germline CDR1 reads SQVTM; CDR2 reads ANQGSEA. V shed 6 bases and J 3 bases; nucleotides not matched to a gene: 4. The CDR3 extends over 14 amino acids.

This clone is medium-sized (0.01 to 0.1%) by share. CDR3 in DNA: TGTGCCAGCAGCGCTATTGGGCGCGGGGCCAACGTCCTGACTTTC. Translating gives CASSAIGRGANVLTF. The rearrangement links TRBV7-9 to TRBJ2-6; no clear D. CDR3 length equals 15 residues. V was shortened by 5 bases and J by 4 bases, with 12 bases between the two germline ends. CDR1 is SEHNR, CDR2 FQNEAQ, per germline (reference sequence).